The entry below describes one T cell receptor (beta chain). No antigen is known for it. The entry originates in a study of cytomegalovirus exposure and HLA in healthy donors. PCR employed 60 Vbeta and 13 Jbeta primers. The method was immunoSEQ multiplex PCR; TCRdb's version includes in-frame clones alone and lacks a portion of them. The data contain around 100,000 clones, over 80% of them singletons. Study-wide points: TCR association rates varied by HLA locus in a later analysis, with DRB1 highest and HLA-C lowest. Most CMV-associated TCR beta chains appeared HLA-restricted in a later analysis.

Trimming removed 0 bases at V and 6 bases at J, with 9 bases between. Germline V CDR1 and CDR2: SGHRS, YFSETQ. The CDR3 spans 13 residues. This receptor was taken from a man aged 40-55 years in good health and CMV-seronegative. Sequenced material: PBMCs. V gene TRBV5-1 combines with J gene TRBJ1-2, with D maybe TRBD1 (6 bases). The CDR3 protein is CASSLVQGDGYTF. CDR3 coding DNA: TGCGCCAGCAGCTTGGTACAGGGTGATGGCTACACCTTC.